These 31 T cell receptor beta chains were all obtained from the same sample, sequenced in a study of T cell responses to AZD1222 COVID-19 vaccine. Libraries were prepared by immunoSEQ multiplex PCR; TCRdb keeps only in-frame clonotypes and omits some of them. Among about 92,000 clones, 85% to 90% were seen once, and the ten largest hold about 2.5%. The sample in question was peripheral blood, obtained on day 0 of AZD1222 vaccination. These receptors were obtained from an adult in good health.

The genes are TRBV29-1 and TRBJ1-4; 10 bases match TRBD1. The CDR3 is 18 residues long. V was pared by 7 bases and J by 1 base, with 15 bases of the junction left unmatched. The germline V gene encodes CDR1 SQVTM and CDR2 ANQGSEA. CDR3 sequence (DNA): TGCAGCGCTGGCTTTGGGACAGGGGAAGGTCAAACTAATGAAAAACTGTTTTTT. Its translation is CSAGFGTGEGQTNEKLFF.

CDR3 loop: CASSLLRDGDEQFF. The CDR3 coding sequence is TGTGCCAGCAGCTTACTGCGCGATGGCGATGAGCAGTTCTTC. The chain links TRBV5-4 to TRBJ2-1; D gene uncertain. Trimming left V 2 bases short and J 8 bases short, with 14 bases between. The V gene's germline CDR1 is SGHNT and CDR2 YYREEE (reference sequence). There are 14 residues in the CDR3.

The chain employs TRBV2 and TRBJ1-1, with 8 bases aligning to TRBD1. Germline trimming cut 3 bases from V and 5 bases from J; bases unmatched to any gene: 2. CDR1 and CDR2 (germline): SNHLY, FYNNEI. The CDR3 runs 13 residues. CDR3 sequence reads: CASSDRGHTEAFF. DNA of the CDR3: TGTGCCAGCAGTGACAGGGGGCATACTGAAGCTTTCTTT.

The rearrangement links TRBV5-6 to TRBJ2-5, with TRBD2 matching 13 bases. CDR3 length equals 18 residues. The junction had 13 bases not matched to a gene; V was cut back by 4 bases and J by 4 bases. From germline, CDR1 is SGHDT and CDR2 YYEEEE. The CDR3 reads CASSMGLAGIGVGETQYF. CDR3 nucleotide sequence: TGTGCCAGCAGCATGGGACTAGCGGGAATAGGGGTTGGAGAGACCCAGTACTTC.

The rearrangement joins TRBV5-4 to TRBJ1-4; 7 positions match TRBD1. J gave up 5 bases and V 0 bases, and 4 bases lay outside the gene matches. Germline loops: CDR1 SGHNT, CDR2 YYREEE (reference sequence). CDR3 length: 15 amino acids. The CDR3 here is CASSLEGALNEKLFF. CDR3 bases: TGTGCCAGCAGCTTGGAGGGGGCGCTCAATGAAAAACTGTTTTTT.

The chain carries TRBV2 and TRBJ1-2, with 7 positions matching TRBD1. V was pared by 6 bases and J by 0 bases, with 7 bases of the junction left unmatched. Germline assignment: CDR1 SNHLY and CDR2 FYNNEI. This CDR3 spans 15 amino acids. The chain's CDR3 is CASRAQGLTNYGYTF. CDR3 coding DNA: TGTGCCAGCAGGGCACAGGGGTTGACTAACTATGGCTACACCTTC.

The chain combines TRBV18 with TRBJ2-7; no firm D call. V was clipped by 1 base and J by 2 bases, with 15 bases between them. Germline CDR1 is KGHSH and CDR2 is LQKENI. The CDR3 totals 16 residues. CDR3 residues: CASSPLGSPRPYEQYF. DNA of the CDR3: TGTGCCAGCTCACCACTCGGTTCGCCCCGTCCCTACGAGCAGTACTTC.

In DNA form, the CDR3 reads TGTGCCAGCAGCAGGACCCCCGGGGAGCTGTTTTTT. It specifies CASSRTPGELFF. The chain links TRBV28 to TRBJ2-2, with D hard to call. V lost 6 bases, J lost 6 bases, and 8 bases lay in between. Germline V CDR1 and CDR2: MDHEN, SYDVKM. The CDR3 contains 12 residues. The full variable domain, rest sourced from reference TRBV28 and TRBJ2-2, is DVKVTQSSRYLVKRTGEKVFLECVQDMDHENMFWYRQDPGLGLRLIYFSYDVKMKEKGDIPEGYSVSREKKERFSLILESASTNQTSMYLCASSRTPGELFFGEGSRLTVL.

The genes are TRBV5-1 and TRBJ1-1, with TRBD1 identical over 7 bases. There are 14 residues in the CDR3. Germline loops: CDR1 SGHRS, CDR2 YFSETQ. V trimming: 2 bases; J trimming: 4 bases; junction bases outside the gene matches: 5. The CDR3 here is CASSFYSGGTEAFF. Here the CDR3 DNA reads TGCGCCAGCAGCTTCTATTCAGGGGGCACTGAAGCTTTCTTT.

The chain recombines TRBV6-5 with TRBJ1-1; no definite D call. CDR1 is MNHEY and CDR2 is SVGAGI in the germline V gene. The CDR3 is 12 residues long. Trimming removed 0 bases at V and 6 bases at J, with 5 bases between. The CDR3 reads CASSYSTAEAFF. The CDR3 nucleotides read TGTGCCAGCAGTTACTCTACAGCTGAAGCTTTCTTT.

This chain connects TRBV5-4 to TRBJ1-5; 7 nucleotides match TRBD1. Germline CDR1 and CDR2: SGHNT and YYREEE (reference sequence). The CDR3 has 15 residues. The J segment lost 5 bases and the V segment lost 3 bases, leaving 8 bases of the junction unmatched. The CDR3 region has the DNA TGTGCCAGCAGCTCGTATGGGACAGTCGATCAGCCCCAGCATTTT. It is translated as CASSSYGTVDQPQHF.

The gene calls are TRBV28 and TRBJ2-7, with D possibly matching TRBD1 (6 bases). V dropped 9 bases and J dropped 2 bases, with 11 bases sitting between them. CDR1 and CDR2 from the germline V gene are MDHEN and SYDVKM. The CDR3 length is 12 residues. CDR3 bases: TGTGCCAGTAACAGGGTCCCCTACGAGCAGTACTTC. Its protein product is CASNRVPYEQYF.

This chain links TRBV6-5 with TRBJ1-1, with a possible D match to TRBD1 (6 bases). CDR3 length: 14 residues. Trimming shortened V by 5 bases and J by 3 bases, and 13 bases separated the two germline ends. The germline V gene has CDR1 MNHEY and CDR2 SVGAGI. The CDR3 DNA reads TGTGCCAGCAGTACCGGGGGGGCGTACACTGAAGCTTTCTTT. Residues: CASSTGGAYTEAFF.

The chain is built from TRBV7-2 and TRBJ1-2; TRBD1 agrees at 11 bases. Losses at the gene ends were 1 base for V and 7 bases for J; bases not matched to a gene: 2. From germline, CDR1 is SGHTA and CDR2 FQGNSA. The CDR3 has 14 residues. The CDR3 DNA sequence: TGTGCCAGCAGCTTAGTAGGGACAGGGGGTGGCTACACCTTC. This encodes CASSLVGTGGGYTF.

The chain joins TRBV7-2 to TRBJ2-2; 9 positions match TRBD1. Germline V gives CDR1 SGHTA, CDR2 FQGNSA. V was clipped by 5 bases and J by 7 bases; unmatched bases: 8. This CDR3 spans 15 amino acids. CDR3 nucleotides: TGTGCCAGCAGCCCGAGGGACAGGGAACGCGGGGAGCTGTTTTTT. Its protein product is CASSPRDRERGELFF.

The chain combines TRBV18 with TRBJ1-1; D possibly corresponds to TRBD1 (6 bases). CDR3 length: 16 residues. Per germline, CDR1 KGHSH and CDR2 LQKENI. Trimming pared 1 base from V and 3 bases from J, leaving 15 bases between. The CDR3 spells CASSPRSQGSYTEAFF. The CDR3 nucleotides read TGTGCCAGCTCACCACGATCACAGGGTTCTTACACTGAAGCTTTCTTT. The full variable domain, with the rest looked up from reference TRBV18 and TRBJ1-1, is NAGVMQNPRHLVRRRGQEARLRCSPMKGHSHVYWYRQLPEEGLKFMVYLQKENIIDESGMPKERFSAEFPKEGPSILRIQQVVRGDSAAYFCASSPRSQGSYTEAFFGQGTRLTVV.

This chain connects TRBV6-5 to TRBJ2-5, with TRBD2 identical over 14 bases. Germline CDR1 MNHEY, CDR2 SVGAGI. V lost 8 bases to trimming and J lost 5 bases; unmatched junction nucleotides: 7. The CDR3 length is 15 residues. CDR3 loop: CASSKGLAGVETQYF. The CDR3 DNA reads as TGTGCCAGCTCAAAGGGACTAGCGGGAGTGGAGACCCAGTACTTC.

The gene calls are TRBV18 and TRBJ1-2; D possibly corresponds to TRBD1 (6 bases). The germline V and J ends were trimmed by 3 bases and 0 bases, with 8 bases remaining between them. Germline V gene sequence: CDR1 KGHSH, CDR2 LQKENI. This CDR3 comprises 14 residues. The CDR3 nucleotides are TGTGCCAGCTCACCTCAGGGGACTAACTATGGCTACACCTTC. Translating it yields CASSPQGTNYGYTF.

This chain uses TRBV7-9 with TRBJ2-7; TRBD1 matches 8 bases. Trimming at V came to 7 bases and at J to 6 bases, leaving 14 bases not matched to a gene. This CDR3 has 15 residues. Germline V gene sequence: CDR1 SEHNR, CDR2 FQNEAQ (reference sequence). CDR3 DNA: TGTGCCAGCACGCTTGTAGGGGACAGGACGAGCGAGCAGTACTTC. Its translation is CASTLVGDRTSEQYF.

This sequence joins TRBV7-9 and TRBJ1-1; D is undetermined. This CDR3 region has 12 residues. Per germline, CDR1 SEHNR and CDR2 FQNEAQ (reference sequence). V was trimmed by 3 bases and J by 3 bases, leaving 5 bases between them. The CDR3 reads CASSFTDTEAFF. The CDR3 region has the DNA TGTGCCAGCAGCTTCACAGACACTGAAGCTTTCTTT.

CDR3 residues: CASSPAGGLRGSGNTIYF. The CDR3 coding sequence is TGTGCCAGCTCACCAGCGGGGGGCCTAAGGGGCTCTGGAAACACCATATATTTT. The chain couples TRBV18 to TRBJ1-3; weak D call: TRBD1 (6 bases). The CDR3 spans 18 residues. V was cut by 2 bases and J by 0 bases, with 17 bases left in between. Germline V gene sequence: CDR1 KGHSH, CDR2 LQKENI.

The chain recombines TRBV24-1 with TRBJ2-2; 10 bases fit TRBD2. Germline CDR1 reads KGHDR; CDR2 reads SFDVKD. J gave up 4 bases and V 4 bases, and 8 bases lay outside the gene matches. The CDR3 is 17 residues long. CDR3 in DNA: TGTGCCACCAGTGACCCTAGCGGGAGAGGGTCCACCGGGGAGCTGTTTTTT. The encoded protein is CATSDPSGRGSTGELFF.

The gene calls are TRBV18 and TRBJ2-1; 13 positions agree with TRBD2. J gave up 0 bases and V 6 bases, and 8 bases lay outside the gene matches. The CDR3 extends over 18 amino acids. Looked up from germline, CDR1 is KGHSH and CDR2 is LQKENI. In DNA form, the CDR3 reads TGTGCCAGCTCTCCCAGGACTAGCGGGAGCTACTCCTACAATGAGCAGTTCTTC. Translation gives CASSPRTSGSYSYNEQFF.

The chain has TRBV6-5 and TRBJ2-1; perhaps TRBD2 as D (6 bases). V shed 5 bases and J shed 9 bases, with 14 bases lying between them. CDR1 and CDR2 from the germline V gene are MNHEY and SVGAGI. The CDR3 spans 13 residues. The CDR3 sequence is CASSRETHTEQFF. CDR3 in DNA: TGTGCCAGCAGTCGGGAGACTCATACTGAGCAGTTCTTC.

J is TRBJ2-3 and V is TRBV5-4; 11 bases are a match to TRBD2. The J segment lost 1 base and the V segment lost 4 bases, leaving 5 bases of the junction unmatched. Germline CDR1 and CDR2: SGHNT and YYREEE (reference sequence). The CDR3 loop spans 16 amino acids. CDR3 residues: CASSVGTSGGTDTQYF. The CDR3 region has the DNA TGTGCCAGCAGCGTAGGGACTAGCGGAGGCACAGATACGCAGTATTTT.

The J gene is TRBJ2-2, the V gene TRBV7-6, with a tentative D call TRBD1 (5 bases). V lost 2 bases to trimming and J lost 4 bases, with 11 bases between them. The CDR3 extends over 15 amino acids. Germline V lookup: CDR1 SGHVS, CDR2 FNYEAQ. CDR3: CASSLSGIGTGELFF. The CDR3 bases are TGTGCCAGCAGCTTATCAGGGATCGGCACCGGGGAGCTGTTTTTT.

The chain employs TRBV27 and TRBJ2-4; a weak D match, TRBD1 (6 bases). V shed 6 bases and J shed 0 bases, with 15 bases lying between them. The CDR3 length is 16 residues. Germline CDR1 is MNHEY and CDR2 is SMNVEV (reference sequence). The CDR3 here is CASRPDSIGAKNIQYF. The CDR3 DNA follows: TGTGCCAGCAGACCGGACAGCATAGGAGCCAAAAACATTCAGTACTTC.

The rearrangement joins TRBV5-4 to TRBJ2-7; a possible D gene is TRBD1 (5 bases). V was shortened by 0 bases and J by 0 bases, with 10 bases between the two germline ends. CDR3 length: 15 amino acids. Germline V gives CDR1 SGHNT, CDR2 YYREEE (reference sequence). As DNA, the CDR3 is TGTGCCAGCAGCTTGGGGGGCAGGAGCTCCTACGAGCAGTACTTC. Translated: CASSLGGRSSYEQYF.

The genes are TRBV4-1 and TRBJ1-5, with TRBD1 matching 7 bases. Germline values: CDR1 MGHRA, CDR2 YSYEKL. The trim removed 2 bases at V and 1 base at J, leaving 11 bases unmatched. The CDR3 is 18 residues long. The CDR3, as DNA: TGCGCCAGCAGCCAATTTTTCCTGGACAGGCGAAGCAATCAGCCCCAGCATTTT. Amino acid sequence: CASSQFFLDRRSNQPQHF.

V usage is TRBV14 and J usage is TRBJ2-1; D is perhaps TRBD2 (6 bases). Trimming cost V 1 base and J 6 bases, with 10 bases left between them. This CDR3 has 14 amino acids. Germline values: CDR1 SGHDN, CDR2 FVKESK. Here the CDR3 reads CASSQVTSTNEQFF. The CDR3 nucleotides are TGTGCCAGCAGCCAAGTAACTAGCACCAATGAGCAGTTCTTC.

The CDR3 DNA is TGTGCCAGCAGCGCAGCCCGGGGTCAAGATGGCTACACCTTC. Its protein product is CASSAARGQDGYTF. V gene TRBV7-2 combines with J gene TRBJ1-2; D uncertain. The length of the CDR3 is 14 residues. Germline V gene data show CDR1 as SGHTA and CDR2 as FQGNSA. Trimming took off 5 bases at V and 6 bases at J, with 16 bases between the two ends.